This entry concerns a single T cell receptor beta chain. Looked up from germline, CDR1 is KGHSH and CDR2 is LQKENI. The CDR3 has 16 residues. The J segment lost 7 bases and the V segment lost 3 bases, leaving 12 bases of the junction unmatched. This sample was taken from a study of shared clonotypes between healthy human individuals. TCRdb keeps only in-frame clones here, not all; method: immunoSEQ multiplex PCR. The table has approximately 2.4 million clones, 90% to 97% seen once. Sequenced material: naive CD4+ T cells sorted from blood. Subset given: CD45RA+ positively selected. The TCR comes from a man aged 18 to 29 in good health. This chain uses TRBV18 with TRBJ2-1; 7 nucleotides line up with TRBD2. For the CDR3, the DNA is TGTGCCAGCTCACCGCTTGGACTAGGTGGAGGGAATGAGCAGTTCTTC. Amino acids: CASSPLGLGGGNEQFF.